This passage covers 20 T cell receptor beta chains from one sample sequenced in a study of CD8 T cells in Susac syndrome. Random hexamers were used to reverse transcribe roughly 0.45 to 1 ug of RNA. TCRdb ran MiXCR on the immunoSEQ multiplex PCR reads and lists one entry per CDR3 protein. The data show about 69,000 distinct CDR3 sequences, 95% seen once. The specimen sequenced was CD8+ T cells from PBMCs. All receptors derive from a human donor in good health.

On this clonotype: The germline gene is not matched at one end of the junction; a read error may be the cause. CDR3 nucleotide sequence: TGTGCCAGCTCCCCACCGGGACAGACCTACGAGCAGTACTTC. Residues: CASSPPGQTYEQYF. This sequence joins TRBV18 and TRBJ2-7; TRBD1 agrees at 7 bases. The CDR3 runs 14 residues. From germline, CDR1 is KGHSH and CDR2 LQKENI.

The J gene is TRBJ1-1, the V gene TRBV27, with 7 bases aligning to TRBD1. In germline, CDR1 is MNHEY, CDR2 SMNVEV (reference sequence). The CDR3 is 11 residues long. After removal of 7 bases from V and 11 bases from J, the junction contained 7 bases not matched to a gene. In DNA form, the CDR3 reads TGTGCCAGCAACACAGGGGTGAGGGCTTTCTTT. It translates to CASNTGVRAFF.

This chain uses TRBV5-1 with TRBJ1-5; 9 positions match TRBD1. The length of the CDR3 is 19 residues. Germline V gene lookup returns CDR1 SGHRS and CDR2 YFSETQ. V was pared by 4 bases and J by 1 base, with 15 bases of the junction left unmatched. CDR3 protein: CASSTYRGRVVGSNQPQHF. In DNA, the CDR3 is TGCGCCAGCAGCACCTACAGGGGGCGCGTAGTTGGGAGCAATCAGCCCCAGCATTTT.

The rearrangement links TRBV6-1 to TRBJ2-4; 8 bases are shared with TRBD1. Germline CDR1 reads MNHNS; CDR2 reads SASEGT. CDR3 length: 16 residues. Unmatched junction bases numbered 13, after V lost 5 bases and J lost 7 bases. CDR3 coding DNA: TGTGCCAGCAGTCCCCGCCCCGGACAGGGATTGAACATTCAGTACTTC. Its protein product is CASSPRPGQGLNIQYF.

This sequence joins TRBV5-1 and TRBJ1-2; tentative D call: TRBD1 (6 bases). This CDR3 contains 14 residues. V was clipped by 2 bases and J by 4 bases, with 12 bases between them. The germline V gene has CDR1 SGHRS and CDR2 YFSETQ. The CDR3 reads CASSFKQGIYGYTF. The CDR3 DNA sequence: TGCGCCAGCAGCTTTAAACAGGGAATCTATGGCTACACCTTC.

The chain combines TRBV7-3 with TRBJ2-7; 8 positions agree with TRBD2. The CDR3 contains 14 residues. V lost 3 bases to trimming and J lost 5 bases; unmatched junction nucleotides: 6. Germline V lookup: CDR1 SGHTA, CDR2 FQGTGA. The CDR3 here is CASSLGAGANEQYF. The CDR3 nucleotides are TGTGCCAGCAGCTTGGGAGCGGGGGCTAACGAGCAGTACTTC.

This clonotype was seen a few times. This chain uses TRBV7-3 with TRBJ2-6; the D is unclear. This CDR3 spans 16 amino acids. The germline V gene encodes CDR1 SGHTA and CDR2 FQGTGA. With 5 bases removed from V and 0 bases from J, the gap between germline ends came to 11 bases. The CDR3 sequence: CASSPGPSSGANVLTF. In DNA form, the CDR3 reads TGTGCCAGCAGCCCCGGACCGTCCTCTGGGGCCAACGTCCTGACTTTC.

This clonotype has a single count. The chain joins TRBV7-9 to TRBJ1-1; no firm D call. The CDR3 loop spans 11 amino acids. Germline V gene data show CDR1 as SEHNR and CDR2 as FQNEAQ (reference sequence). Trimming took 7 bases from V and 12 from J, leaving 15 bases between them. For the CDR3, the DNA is TGTGCCAGCACCCCGGGCGGCGAGACTTTCTTT. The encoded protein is CASTPGGETFF.

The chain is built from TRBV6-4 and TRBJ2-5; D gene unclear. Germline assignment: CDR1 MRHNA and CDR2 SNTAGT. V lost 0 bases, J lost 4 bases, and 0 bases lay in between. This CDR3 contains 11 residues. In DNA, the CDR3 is TGTGCCAGCAGTGACTCAGAGACCCAGTACTTC. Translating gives CASSDSETQYF.

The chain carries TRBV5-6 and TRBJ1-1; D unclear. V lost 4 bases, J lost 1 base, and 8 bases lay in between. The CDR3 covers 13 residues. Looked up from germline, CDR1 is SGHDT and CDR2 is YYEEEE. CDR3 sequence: CASSAQPNTEAFF. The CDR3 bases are TGTGCCAGCAGCGCACAGCCGAACACTGAAGCTTTCTTT.

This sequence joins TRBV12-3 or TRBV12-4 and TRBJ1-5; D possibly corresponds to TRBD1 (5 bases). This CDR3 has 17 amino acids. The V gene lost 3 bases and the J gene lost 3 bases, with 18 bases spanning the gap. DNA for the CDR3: TGTGCCAGCAGTTTGCAGGGAGGGGCGACACTCAATCAGCCCCAGCATTTT. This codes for CASSLQGGATLNQPQHF.

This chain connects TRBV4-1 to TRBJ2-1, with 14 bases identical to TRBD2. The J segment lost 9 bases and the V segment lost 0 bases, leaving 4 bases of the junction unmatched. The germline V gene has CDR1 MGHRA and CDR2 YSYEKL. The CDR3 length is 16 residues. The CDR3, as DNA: TGCGCCAGCAGCCAAGAGACTAGCGGGGGGGCCGGTGAGCAGTTCTTC. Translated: CASSQETSGGAGEQFF.

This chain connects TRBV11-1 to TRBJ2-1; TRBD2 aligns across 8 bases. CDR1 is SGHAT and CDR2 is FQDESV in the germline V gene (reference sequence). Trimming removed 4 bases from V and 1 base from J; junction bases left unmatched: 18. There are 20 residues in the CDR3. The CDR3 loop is CASSSRRTSMKRASYNEQFF. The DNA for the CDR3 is TGTGCCAGCAGCTCACGGAGGACTAGCATGAAGAGAGCGTCCTACAATGAGCAGTTCTTC.

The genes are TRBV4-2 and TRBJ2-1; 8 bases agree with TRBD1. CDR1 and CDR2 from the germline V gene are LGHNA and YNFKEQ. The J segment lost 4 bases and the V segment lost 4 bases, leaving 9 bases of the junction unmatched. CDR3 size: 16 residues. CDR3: CASSRSPTGAYNEQFF. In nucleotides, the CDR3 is TGTGCCAGCAGCCGTTCCCCGACAGGGGCGTACAATGAGCAGTTCTTC.

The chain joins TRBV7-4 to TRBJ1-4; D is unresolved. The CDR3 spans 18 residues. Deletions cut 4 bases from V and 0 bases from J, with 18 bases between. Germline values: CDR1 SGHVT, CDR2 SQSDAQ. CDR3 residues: CASSSLAVHSATNEKLFF. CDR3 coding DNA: TGTGCCAGCAGCTCACTAGCAGTTCATTCTGCAACTAATGAAAAACTGTTTTTT.

The CDR3 nucleotides are TGCAGCGCGGACAGACTGGACACAGATACGCAGTATTTT. Translation gives CSADRLDTDTQYF. The rearrangement joins TRBV29-1 to TRBJ2-3; tentatively, D is TRBD1 (6 bases). Between the trimmed V and J ends, which lost 7 bases and 2 bases, there was a span of 13 bases. CDR1 and CDR2 (germline): SQVTM, ANQGSEA. The CDR3 extends over 13 amino acids.

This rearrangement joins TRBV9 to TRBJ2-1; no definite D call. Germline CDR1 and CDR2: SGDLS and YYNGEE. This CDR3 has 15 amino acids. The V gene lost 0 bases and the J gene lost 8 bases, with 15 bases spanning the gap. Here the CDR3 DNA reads TGTGCCAGCAGCGTAGAGGGCGCATTCAGGCATGAGCAGTTCTTC. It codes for CASSVEGAFRHEQFF.

The chain's CDR3 is CASKWRETQYF. CDR3 nucleotide sequence: TGTGCCAGCAAGTGGCGAGAGACCCAGTACTTC. This sequence joins TRBV27 and TRBJ2-5; no definite D call. From germline, CDR1 is MNHEY and CDR2 SMNVEV (reference sequence). The CDR3 is 11 residues long. V shed 7 bases and J shed 4 bases, with 7 bases lying between them.

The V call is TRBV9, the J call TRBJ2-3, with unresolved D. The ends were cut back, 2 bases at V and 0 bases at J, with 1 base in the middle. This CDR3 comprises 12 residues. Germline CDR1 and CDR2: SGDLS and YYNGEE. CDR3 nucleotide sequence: TGTGCCAGCAGCGTTAGCACAGATACGCAGTATTTT. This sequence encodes CASSVSTDTQYF.

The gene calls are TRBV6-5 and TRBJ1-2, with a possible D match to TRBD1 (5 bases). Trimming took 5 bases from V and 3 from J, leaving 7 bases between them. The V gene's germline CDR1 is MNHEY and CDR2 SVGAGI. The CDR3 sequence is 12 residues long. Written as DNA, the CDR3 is TGTGCCAGCAGTCAACAGGACTATGGCTACACCTTC. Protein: CASSQQDYGYTF.